What follows are 30 T cell receptor beta chains derived from one specimen sequenced in a study of CD8+ T cells in alopecia areata. Investigators isolated RNA and reverse transcribed it into cDNA to act as the sequencing template. Measured with immunoSEQ multiplex PCR; TCRdb has only the in-frame clones, and not every one. In the table there are about 100,000 clones, 55% to 60% of which are singletons. Material for sequencing was NKG2D-low CD8+ T cells sorted from blood. The receptor source for this set is a human donor with alopecia areata.

In its sample, this clone was seen a few times. The chain joins TRBV7-9 to TRBJ2-7; the D is unclear. Germline CDR1 is SEHNR and CDR2 is FQNEAQ (reference sequence). The CDR3 spans 12 residues. Trimming cost V 3 bases and J 9 bases, with 12 bases left between them. CDR3 sequence reads: CASSFDRSWQYF. The CDR3 DNA sequence: TGTGCCAGCAGCTTTGACCGCTCTTGGCAGTACTTC.

This chain joins TRBV13 and TRBJ2-4; tentative D call: TRBD1 (6 bases). Between the trimmed V and J ends, which lost 3 bases and 6 bases, there was a span of 12 bases. The germline gives CDR1 PRHDT, CDR2 FYEKMQ (reference sequence). CDR3 size: 14 residues. The CDR3 is CASSFPSTGNIQYF. The CDR3, as DNA: TGTGCCAGCAGCTTCCCTTCGACAGGAAACATTCAGTACTTC.

The CDR3 region has the DNA TGTGCCAGCAGTTACTTCGCGGGAGAAGTCCCTAATGAGCAGTTCTTC. Translated, it gives CASSYFAGEVPNEQFF. This chain links TRBV28 with TRBJ2-1; 7 nucleotides line up with TRBD2. The ends lost 4 bases at V and 7 bases at J; junction bases unmatched: 13. The length of the CDR3 is 16 residues. The germline gives CDR1 MDHEN, CDR2 SYDVKM.

The DNA of the CDR3 is TGTGCCAGCACCCCGGACAGTGGCCGGTGGTACGAGCAGTACTTC. This sequence encodes CASTPDSGRWYEQYF. The V gene is TRBV28, the J gene TRBJ2-7, with a tentative D call TRBD1 (6 bases). CDR1 and CDR2 (germline): MDHEN, SYDVKM. The CDR3 has 15 residues. Trimming took off 7 bases at V and 4 bases at J, with 20 bases between the two ends.

The chain recombines TRBV5-1 with TRBJ1-1; TRBD1 matches at 11 bases. The trim removed 4 bases at V and 3 bases at J, leaving 2 bases unmatched. This CDR3 comprises 14 residues. CDR1 is SGHRS and CDR2 is YFSETQ in the germline V gene. CDR3 protein: CASSLDRGHTEAFF. CDR3 DNA sequence: TGCGCCAGCAGCCTGGACAGGGGGCACACTGAAGCTTTCTTT. Based on the CDR3 plus reference TRBV5-1 and TRBJ1-1, the full variable domain is KAGVTQTPRYLIKTRGQQVTLSCSPISGHRSVSWYQQTPGQGLQFLFEYFSETQRNKGNFPGRFSGRQFSNSRSEMNVSTLELGDSALYLCASSLDRGHTEAFFGQGTRLTVV.

This clone was picked up a small number of times. The chain carries TRBV29-1 and TRBJ2-3, with D possibly matching TRBD1 (6 bases). The germline V and J ends were trimmed by 1 base and 0 bases, with 17 bases remaining between them. This CDR3 spans 17 amino acids. The germline CDR1 and CDR2 sequences are SQVTM and ANQGSEA. CDR3 protein: CSVEGIAGTLSTDTQYF. CDR3 DNA sequence: TGCAGCGTTGAAGGAATAGCCGGGACACTTAGCACAGATACGCAGTATTTT.

This chain joins TRBV9 and TRBJ1-2; D might be TRBD1 (5 bases). Germline assignment: CDR1 SGDLS and CDR2 YYNGEE. This CDR3 comprises 13 residues. The V end lost 0 bases, the J end lost 3 bases, and 6 bases lay between the germline ends. The CDR3 DNA reads TGTGCCAGCAGCGTAGGGGACGACTATGGCTACACCTTC. This codes for CASSVGDDYGYTF.

V is TRBV30 and J is TRBJ1-1; 10 bases map to TRBD1. There are 14 residues in the CDR3. Trimming took 3 bases from V and 11 from J; bases not matched to a gene: 12. Germline V gene lookup returns CDR1 GTSNPN and CDR2 SVGIG (reference sequence). CDR3 in amino acids: CAWSAIGTGDEAFF. CDR3 coding DNA: TGTGCCTGGAGCGCAATTGGGACAGGGGATGAGGCTTTCTTT.

The rearrangement joins TRBV2 to TRBJ1-1; possible D gene TRBD1, 5 bases. The CDR3 totals 16 residues. Trimming removed 5 bases from V and 4 bases from J, with 20 bases in between. CDR1 SNHLY and CDR2 FYNNEI come from the germline V gene. CDR3 nucleotide sequence: TGTGCCAGCAGTTCGGGGAGGGGCGGAAGGGCCACTGAAGCTTTCTTT. This sequence encodes CASSSGRGGRATEAFF.

Points on this clone: The junction departs from the called germline gene at one end, perhaps through a read error. This chain's CDR3 is CASSARLAGDSEQYF. The CDR3 DNA reads TGTGCTAGCAGCGCTCGACTAGCGGGAGATTCCGAGCAGTACTTC. The chain uses TRBV7-7 and TRBJ2-7; TRBD2 aligns across 12 bases. The CDR3 is 15 residues long. Germline lookup yields CDR1 SSHAT and CDR2 FNYEAQ (reference sequence).

The chain recombines TRBV11-2 with TRBJ2-7, with 14 positions matching TRBD2. The CDR3 contains 17 residues. CDR1 and CDR2 from the germline V gene are SGHAT and FQNNGV. The junction had 11 bases not matched to a gene; V was cut back by 5 bases and J by 5 bases. CDR3 residues: CASSRRVPGLAGDEQYF. The CDR3, as DNA: TGTGCCAGCAGCCGAAGGGTACCGGGACTAGCGGGAGACGAGCAGTACTTC.

This clone has just one count. CDR3 nucleotide sequence: TGTGCCAGCAATCCCGAGACTAGCGGGAGAATTGGTGAGCAGTTCTTC. Translating gives CASNPETSGRIGEQFF. The V and J genes are TRBV2 and TRBJ2-1; 12 positions agree with TRBD2. The CDR3 runs to 16 residues. CDR1 is SNHLY, CDR2 FYNNEI, per germline. After removal of 7 bases from V and 9 bases from J, the junction contained 13 bases not matched to a gene.

The V and J genes are TRBV28 and TRBJ2-1; no clear D gene. The CDR3 totals 14 residues. Germline V CDR1 and CDR2: MDHEN, SYDVKM. V was trimmed by 8 bases and J by 6 bases, leaving 17 bases between them. The CDR3: CASESIRGRNEQFF. The CDR3 DNA reads TGTGCCAGCGAAAGTATCCGAGGCCGCAATGAGCAGTTCTTC.

In this sample, this clone turned up once. This sequence joins TRBV27 and TRBJ2-3; D perhaps matches TRBD1 (5 bases). The germline V and J ends were trimmed by 3 bases and 0 bases, with 10 bases remaining between them. Germline-derived CDR1 and CDR2 are MNHEY and SMNVEV (reference sequence). The CDR3 is 15 amino acids. The CDR3 sequence: CASSFRRTSTDTQYF. CDR3 bases: TGTGCCAGCAGTTTTAGGCGGACAAGCACAGATACGCAGTATTTT.

This clone was counted at least ten times. The V and J genes are TRBV7-9 and TRBJ2-1, with 9 nucleotides matching TRBD2. Trimming took 2 bases from V and 5 from J; bases not matched to a gene: 4. The CDR3 consists of 15 residues. Per the germline V gene, CDR1 is SEHNR and CDR2 is FQNEAQ (reference sequence). CDR3 nucleotide sequence: TGTGCCAGCAGCTTAACTGCGGGAGGGAACAATGAGCAGTTCTTC. Translating gives CASSLTAGGNNEQFF.

The chain is built from TRBV5-4 and TRBJ2-2; D perhaps matches TRBD1 (6 bases). Trimming cost V 4 bases and J 3 bases, with 16 bases left between them. CDR3 length equals 16 residues. The germline gives CDR1 SGHNT, CDR2 YYREEE (reference sequence). CDR3 sequence (DNA): TGTGCCAGCAGCCGCTACAGGGACGGGGACACCGGGGAGCTGTTTTTT. Protein product: CASSRYRDGDTGELFF. Based on the CDR3 plus reference TRBV5-4 and TRBJ2-2, the full variable domain is ETGVTQSPTHLIKTRGQQVTLRCSSQSGHNTVSWYQQALGQGPQFIFQYYREEENGRGNFPPRFSGLQFPNYSSELNVNALELDDSALYLCASSRYRDGDTGELFFGEGSRLTVL.

This clone was seen a single time. This sequence joins TRBV2 and TRBJ2-7, with a weak D call TRBD1 (5 bases). There are 15 residues in the CDR3. The V end was cut by 3 bases, the J end by 3 bases, with 15 bases between. The germline gives CDR1 SNHLY, CDR2 FYNNEI. CDR3 nucleotides: TGTGCCAGCAGTGAGCTGCAGGGCGGAATCTACGAGCAGTACTTC. Residues: CASSELQGGIYEQYF. Drawing the rest from reference TRBV2 and TRBJ2-7, the complete variable domain is EPEVTQTPSHQVTQMGQEVILRCVPISNHLYFYWYRQILGQKVEFLVSFYNNEISEKSEIFDDQFSVERPDGSNFTLKIRSTKLEDSAMYFCASSELQGGIYEQYFGPGTRLTVT.

This chain connects TRBV7-9 to TRBJ2-3; D gene uncertain. Trimming cost V 5 bases and J 5 bases, with 11 bases left between them. The CDR3 is made up of 13 amino acids. Per the germline V gene, CDR1 is SEHNR and CDR2 is FQNEAQ (reference sequence). CDR3 protein: CASSRPRLDTQYF. Written as DNA, the CDR3 is TGTGCCAGCAGCCGTCCCCGGTTAGATACGCAGTATTTT.

The chain has TRBV2 and TRBJ1-4, with 7 positions matching TRBD1. After removal of 5 bases from V and 6 bases from J, the junction contained 9 bases not matched to a gene. The CDR3 spans 15 residues. Germline V gene sequence: CDR1 SNHLY, CDR2 FYNNEI. The CDR3 sequence: CASSRVTGVDEKLFF. In DNA form, the CDR3 reads TGTGCCAGCAGTAGGGTCACAGGGGTGGATGAAAAACTGTTTTTT. The variable domain in full, completed from reference TRBV2 and TRBJ1-4, reads EPEVTQTPSHQVTQMGQEVILRCVPISNHLYFYWYRQILGQKVEFLVSFYNNEISEKSEIFDDQFSVERPDGSNFTLKIRSTKLEDSAMYFCASSRVTGVDEKLFFGSGTQLSVL.

The rearrangement uses TRBV11-1 and TRBJ2-2; D not resolved. Germline V gives CDR1 SGHAT, CDR2 FQDESV (reference sequence). The CDR3 length is 14 residues. Trimming removed 2 bases from V and 0 bases from J, with 4 bases in between. CDR3: CASSLPSNTGELFF. CDR3 nucleotide sequence: TGTGCCAGCAGCTTACCATCGAACACCGGGGAGCTGTTTTTT. The complete variable domain, with remaining parts taken from reference TRBV11-1 and TRBJ2-2, reads EAEVAQSPRYKITEKSQAVAFWCDPISGHATLYWYRQILGQGPELLVQFQDESVVDDSQLPKDRFSAERLKGVDSTLKIQPAELGDSAMYLCASSLPSNTGELFFGEGSRLTVL.

A few counts support this clone. This chain uses TRBV2 with TRBJ2-7; 10 bases are shared with TRBD2. V lost 7 bases, J lost 2 bases, and 5 bases stayed unmatched. The V gene's germline CDR1 is SNHLY and CDR2 FYNNEI. The CDR3 spans 14 residues. CDR3 residues: CASITLAGTYEQYF. As DNA, the CDR3 is TGTGCCAGCATCACACTAGCGGGGACCTACGAGCAGTACTTC.

The chain combines TRBV7-9 with TRBJ2-1, with D possibly matching TRBD2 (6 bases). The ends were cut back, 6 bases at V and 5 bases at J, with 8 bases in the middle. From germline, CDR1 is SEHNR and CDR2 FQNEAQ (reference sequence). The CDR3 contains 12 residues. The CDR3 DNA reads as TGTGCCAGCAGATGGAGGGACAATGAGCAGTTCTTC. The encoded protein is CASRWRDNEQFF.

This clone appeared a few times. The chain is built from TRBV29-1 and TRBJ2-1; the D is unclear. This CDR3 is built from 12 residues. The germline gives CDR1 SQVTM, CDR2 ANQGSEA. Trimming removed 7 bases at V and 6 bases at J, with 13 bases between. CDR3 sequence reads: CSARPNLNEQFF. CDR3 DNA: TGCAGCGCCAGGCCCAACCTCAATGAGCAGTTCTTC.

This clone came up once. The J gene is TRBJ2-3, the V gene TRBV5-1, with 7 bases identical to TRBD1. The CDR3 sequence is 17 residues long. The V gene end was trimmed by 3 bases and the J gene end by 4 bases; junction bases not matched to a gene: 14. Per germline, CDR1 SGHRS and CDR2 YFSETQ. CDR3 sequence: CASSSITTGPVADTQYF. The CDR3 DNA reads as TGCGCCAGCAGCTCAATAACGACAGGGCCGGTGGCAGATACGCAGTATTTT.

This clone was seen a handful of times. The chain employs TRBV7-9 and TRBJ2-7; D call uncertain. Between the trimmed V and J ends, which lost 1 base and 3 bases, there was a span of 13 bases. The CDR3 length is 15 residues. CDR1 SEHNR and CDR2 FQNEAQ come from the germline V gene (reference sequence). In nucleotides, the CDR3 is TGTGCCAGCAGCTTAGGACCCCAAGTGAACTACGAGCAGTACTTC. Translation gives CASSLGPQVNYEQYF.

For the CDR3, the DNA is TGTGCCAGCAGGACAGGGGGCATGAGGGCGGATACGCAGTATTTT. This gives the protein CASRTGGMRADTQYF. This chain joins TRBV2 and TRBJ2-3; TRBD1 matches 10 bases. CDR1 SNHLY and CDR2 FYNNEI come from the germline V gene. The CDR3 is 15 residues long. The V gene end was trimmed by 6 bases and the J gene end by 6 bases; junction bases not matched to a gene: 9.

V and J are TRBV12-5 and TRBJ2-7; tentative D call: TRBD2 (6 bases). This CDR3 spans 12 amino acids. With 9 bases removed from V and 5 bases from J, the gap between germline ends came to 14 bases. Germline CDR1 reads LGHNT; CDR2 reads FRNRAP. The CDR3 region is CARGGQGNEQYF. In DNA form, the CDR3 reads TGTGCTAGGGGAGGTCAGGGCAACGAGCAGTACTTC. Drawing the rest from reference TRBV12-5 and TRBJ2-7, the complete variable domain is DARVTQTPRHKVTEMGQEVTMRCQPILGHNTVFWYRQTMMQGLELLAYFRNRAPLDDSGMPKDRFSAEMPDATLATLKIQPSEPRDSAVYFCARGGQGNEQYFGPGTRLTVT.

The rearrangement uses TRBV7-2 and TRBJ2-7; either TRBD1 or TRBD2 may fit D (5 bases each). The germline V gene has CDR1 SGHTA and CDR2 FQGNSA. The CDR3 is 16 amino acids. V lost 2 bases and J lost 7, with 21 bases in between. CDR3 nucleotide sequence: TGTGCCAGCAGCTTACGTTCGGGGTTAAGGGGTCCGGAGCAGTACTTC. Translating gives CASSLRSGLRGPEQYF.

This CDR3 reads CASSLVGQGRMFF. Here the CDR3 DNA reads TGTGCCAGCAGTTTGGTGGGCCAGGGGAGAATGTTTTTT. This sequence joins TRBV28 and TRBJ1-4, with D perhaps matching TRBD1 (6 bases). This CDR3 is built from 13 residues. Germline V gene lookup returns CDR1 MDHEN and CDR2 SYDVKM. Trimming pared 3 bases from V and 15 bases from J, leaving 17 bases between.

With regard to this clone: At one end, the junction sequence differs from germline, possibly due to a read error. The gene calls are TRBV5-4 and TRBJ2-7; D tentatively fits TRBD1 or TRBD2 (5 bases each). The CDR3 covers 13 residues. Germline CDR1 SGHNT, CDR2 YYREEE (reference sequence). The CDR3 DNA is TGTGCCGGCAGCTTGGGGGTCGAGTACGAGCAGTACTTC. It yields the protein CAGSLGVEYEQYF.